The clone carrying this T cell receptor (beta chain) has just a few counts. The antigen remains unidentified. The junction and the germline gene differ at one end; a read error may be behind it. These data come from a study of cytomegalovirus exposure and HLA in healthy donors. Study details: Earlier findings included nearly 120 million unique TCR beta sequences obtained from approximately 170 million T cells.

PCR used 60 Vbeta primers and 13 Jbeta primers. The protocol was immunoSEQ multiplex PCR, while the TCRdb copy is restricted to in-frame clones and leaves out a portion. Of around 120,000 clones listed, 60% to 80% were seen once; the top ten hold around 2.5%. Germline CDR1 MGHDK, CDR2 SYGVNS. The CDR3 loop spans 11 amino acids. Study findings and constraints: In a later analysis, at a false discovery rate of 0.05, 16,951 TCR beta sequences matched HLA alleles. High sensitivity and specificity were reportedly achieved when the classifier diagnosed cytomegalovirus status. Certain indistinguishable V segments, among them TRBV6-2 and TRBV6-3, were excluded.

The source is a man aged 45-65 years in good health and CMV-seropositive. The chain combines TRBV25-1 with TRBJ1-2; perhaps TRBD1 as D (6 bases). Sequencing was performed on PBMCs. The CDR3 spells CASSGYREFAF. The DNA of the CDR3 is TGTGCCAGCAGTGGATACAGGGAATTCGCCTTC.